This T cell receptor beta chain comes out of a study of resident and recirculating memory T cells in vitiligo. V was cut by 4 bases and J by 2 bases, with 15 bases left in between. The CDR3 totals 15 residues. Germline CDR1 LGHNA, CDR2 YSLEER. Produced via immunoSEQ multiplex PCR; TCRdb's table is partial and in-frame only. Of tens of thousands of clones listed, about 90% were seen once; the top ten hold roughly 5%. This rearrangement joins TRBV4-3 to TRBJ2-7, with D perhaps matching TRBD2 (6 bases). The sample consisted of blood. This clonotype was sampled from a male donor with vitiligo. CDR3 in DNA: TGCGCCAGCAGCCCGGAGGTCGGGGGTCCCTACGAGCAGTACTTC. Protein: CASSPEVGGPYEQYF.